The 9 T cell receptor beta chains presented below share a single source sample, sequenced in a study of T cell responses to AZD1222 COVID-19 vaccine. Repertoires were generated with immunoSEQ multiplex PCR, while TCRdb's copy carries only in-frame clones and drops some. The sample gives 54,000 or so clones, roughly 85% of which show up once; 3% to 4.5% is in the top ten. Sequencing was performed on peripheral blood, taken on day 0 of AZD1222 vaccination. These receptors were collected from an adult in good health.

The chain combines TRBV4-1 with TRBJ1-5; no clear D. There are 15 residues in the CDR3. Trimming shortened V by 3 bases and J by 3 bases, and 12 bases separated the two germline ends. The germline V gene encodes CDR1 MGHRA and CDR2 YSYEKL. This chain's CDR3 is CASSQLGPNNQPQHF. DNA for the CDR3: TGCGCCAGCAGCCAGCTCGGACCTAACAATCAGCCCCAGCATTTT.

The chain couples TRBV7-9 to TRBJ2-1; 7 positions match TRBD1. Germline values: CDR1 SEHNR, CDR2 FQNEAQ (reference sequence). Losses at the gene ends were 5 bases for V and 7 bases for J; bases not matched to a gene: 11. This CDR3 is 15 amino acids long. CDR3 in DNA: TGTGCCAGCAGCCCGAAATACAGGGGCGGGAATGAGCAGTTCTTC. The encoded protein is CASSPKYRGGNEQFF.

The CDR3 protein is CASSSAGTSYGYTF. Here the CDR3 DNA reads TGTGCCAGCAGTTCCGCCGGGACAAGCTATGGCTACACCTTC. J is TRBJ1-2 and V is TRBV6-5; a possible D gene is TRBD1 (6 bases). Germline loops: CDR1 MNHEY, CDR2 SVGAGI. The length of the CDR3 is 14 residues. V was clipped by 4 bases and J by 4 bases, with 13 bases between them.

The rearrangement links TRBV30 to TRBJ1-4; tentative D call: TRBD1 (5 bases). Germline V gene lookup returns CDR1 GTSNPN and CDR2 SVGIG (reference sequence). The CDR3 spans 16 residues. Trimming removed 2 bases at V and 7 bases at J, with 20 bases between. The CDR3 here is CAWSHGRGDVGEKLFF. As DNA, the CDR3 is TGTGCCTGGAGTCACGGTCGGGGGGATGTTGGTGAAAAACTGTTTTTT.

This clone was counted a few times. CDR3 nucleotides: TGTGCCAGCAGTTACGAGACTAGTTCCTACAATGAGCAGTTCTTC. As protein: CASSYETSSYNEQFF. The rearrangement joins TRBV6-6 to TRBJ2-1, with D perhaps matching TRBD2 (6 bases). Germline V gene sequence: CDR1 MNHNY, CDR2 SVGAGI (reference sequence). The CDR3 is 15 amino acids. Trimming left V 2 bases short and J 1 base short, with 9 bases between.

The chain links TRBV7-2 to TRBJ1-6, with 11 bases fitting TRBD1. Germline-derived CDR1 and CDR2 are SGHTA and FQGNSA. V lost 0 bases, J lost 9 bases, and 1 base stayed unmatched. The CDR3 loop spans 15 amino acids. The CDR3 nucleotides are TGTGCCAGCAGCTTAGCGGGGACAGGGGGTTCACCCCTCCACTTT. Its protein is CASSLAGTGGSPLHF.

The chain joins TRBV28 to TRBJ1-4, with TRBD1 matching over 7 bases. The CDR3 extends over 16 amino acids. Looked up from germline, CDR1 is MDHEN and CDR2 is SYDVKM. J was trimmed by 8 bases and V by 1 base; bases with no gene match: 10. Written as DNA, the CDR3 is TGTGCCAGCAGTTTATACGACAGGGCAGAAGAAGAAAAACTGTTTTTT. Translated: CASSLYDRAEEEKLFF.

The chain's CDR3 is CAISSGTESNQPQHF. Written as DNA, the CDR3 is TGTGCCATCAGCTCAGGGACAGAAAGCAATCAGCCCCAGCATTTT. This rearrangement joins TRBV10-3 to TRBJ1-5, with TRBD1 identical over 7 bases. The CDR3 loop spans 15 amino acids. Germline assignment: CDR1 ENHRY and CDR2 SYGVKD. The ends lost 6 bases at V and 1 base at J; junction bases unmatched: 6.

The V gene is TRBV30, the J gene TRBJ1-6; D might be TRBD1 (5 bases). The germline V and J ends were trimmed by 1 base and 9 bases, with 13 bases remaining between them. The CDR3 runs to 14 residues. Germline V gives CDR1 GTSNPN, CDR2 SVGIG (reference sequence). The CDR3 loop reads CAWSANRFISPLHF. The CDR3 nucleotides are TGTGCCTGGAGTGCGAACAGGTTCATTTCACCCCTCCACTTT.